This TCR beta chain was identified during a study of blood T cells in healthy people across ages. Germline CDR1 and CDR2: LGHNA and YNFKEQ. The V segment lost 5 bases and the J segment 6 bases; nucleotides outside the gene matches: 14. The CDR3 covers 16 residues. Through a sample-barcoded 5' primer and a J-beta primer mix, a second PCR was run for roughly 7 to 11 cycles. From the 5' RACE reads, TCRdb called clonotypes with MiXCR, one entry per CDR3 protein. The sample contains about 1.4 million distinct CDR3 sequences, around 55% of which appear only once. The sequenced sample consisted of blood. This chain joins TRBV4-2 and TRBJ2-3; 7 bases map to TRBD2. The clonotype was recovered from a man between 18 and 29 years old in good health. The CDR3 coding sequence is TGTGCCAGCAGCACCGGAATTAGCGGGTCGCGGGATACGCAGTATTTT. This codes for CASSTGISGSRDTQYF.